This TCR beta chain was sequenced for a study of cytomegalovirus exposure and HLA in healthy donors. General observations from the study: Cytomegalovirus association was assigned to 170 or so TCR beta chains. Some V segments, TRBV6-2 and TRBV6-3 among them, were indistinguishable and were therefore excluded.

A multiplex PCR was run with 60 Vbeta primers and 13 Jbeta primers. TCRdb's copy holds only in-frame clones and misses some; the assay was immunoSEQ multiplex PCR. The sample contains approximately 130,000 clones, over 65% of which appear only once. This clone was observed a handful of times. The antigen remains undetermined. The CDR3 runs 15 residues. V gave up 1 base and J gave up 3 bases, with 13 bases separating them. The germline CDR1 and CDR2 sequences are SGHVS and FQNEAQ. Sequenced input: PBMCs. This chain uses TRBV7-8 with TRBJ2-7, with D possibly TRBD2 on 6 matching bases. This sequence originates from a man aged 45 to 65 in good health and CMV-seronegative. The DNA of the CDR3 is TGTGCCAGCAGCTTAGAGGGACTGGGATACTACGAGCAGTACTTC. Amino acid sequence: CASSLEGLGYYEQYF.